These T cell receptor beta chains were read from a single sample in a study of identical twins. Via MiXCR, TCRdb re-called the 5' RACE reads, giving one row per CDR3 protein. Here the sample spans 750,000 to 950,000 distinct CDR3 sequences, 12% being singletons. These same data were also listed under a study on yellow fever vaccine responses in identical twins.

Sequencing input: PBMCs. The receptors derive from a woman under 30 in good health. The CDR3 runs from the conserved cysteine through the conserved F or W. The D gene is left open where the match is weak. The size entry is marked missing in some rows and otherwise reads once, few, many or a size class.

TRBD1	TRBV7-9	few	TRBJ1-1	TGTGCCAGCAGCTTACAGGGGGATAGCACTGAAGCTTTCTTT	CASSLQGDSTEAFF
-	TRBV2	-	TRBJ2-1	TGTGCCAGCAGAGGGCAGAGCGATGAGCAGTTCTTC	CASRGQSDEQFF
TRBD1	TRBV14	few	TRBJ2-7	TGTGCCAGCAGCCAACTCCGGGACAGCCAATACGAGCAGTACTTC	CASSQLRDSQYEQYF
TRBD2	TRBV2	few	TRBJ2-1	TGTGCCAGCAGTGAAGAGATACTTTCTAGCGGGAGCTATGAGCAGTTCTTC	CASSEEILSSGSYEQFF
TRBD1	TRBV7-2	-	TRBJ2-2	TGTGCCAGCAGCCTAACAGGGGGCAGGGACACCGGGGAGCTGTTTTTT	CASSLTGGRDTGELFF
-	TRBV10-3	-	TRBJ2-6	TGTGCCATCAGTGGTGTAACAAGGGGGAAAGTAACAGGGTCCCAATCCTCTGGGGCCAACGTCCTGACTTTC	CAISGVTRGKVTGSQSSGANVLTF
TRBD2	TRBV5-1	many	TRBJ2-1	TGCGCCAGCAGCCTTGGCCTAGCGGAAGTAAATGAGCAGTTCTTC	CASSLGLAEVNEQFF
-	TRBV12-3/TRBV12-4	-	TRBJ1-2	TGTGCCAGCAGTTTATCGGGGGGGGCCGATGGCTACACCTTC	CASSLSGGADGYTF
-	TRBV12-3/TRBV12-4	many	TRBJ2-3	TGTGCCAGCAGTTTAGACAGGACAACAGATACGCAGTATTTT	CASSLDRTTDTQYF
-	TRBV12-3/TRBV12-4	many	TRBJ2-7	TGTGCCAGCAGTAAGGACCGGGACTTCTACGAGCAGTACTTC	CASSKDRDFYEQYF
TRBD1	TRBV5-8	-	TRBJ2-4	TGTGCCAGCAGTCCAGGACAGGGGGCAGCCAAAAACATTCAGTACTTC	CASSPGQGAAKNIQYF
-	TRBV2	few	TRBJ1-5	TGTGCCAGCAGGGATAATGGCAATCAGCCCCAGCATTTT	CASRDNGNQPQHF
-	TRBV14	few	TRBJ2-5	TGTGCCAGCAGCCAAGGAGTAAGACAGCAAGAGACCCAGTACTTC	CASSQGVRQQETQYF
TRBD1	TRBV13	many	TRBJ2-1	TGTGCCAGCAGCTTAACCGGGACAGGGCAAAATGAGCAGTTCTTC	CASSLTGTGQNEQFF
-	TRBV6-5	many	TRBJ2-3	TGTGCCAGCAGTTACAGGGGCGGCACAGATACGCAGTATTTT	CASSYRGGTDTQYF
TRBD2	TRBV7-3	few	TRBJ2-1	TGTGCCAGCAGCCCCGTAGCGGGATTTGGTGAGCAGTTCTTC	CASSPVAGFGEQFF
TRBD1	TRBV18	-	TRBJ2-7	TGTGCCAGCTCACAGCGGACAGGCGGCGGCACCTACGAGCAGTACTTC	CASSQRTGGGTYEQYF
-	TRBV27	-	TRBJ2-4	TGTGCCAGCAGTTTAGAGGCAGCACTAGCCAAAAACATTCAGTACTTC	CASSLEAALAKNIQYF
-	TRBV20-1	many	TRBJ2-1	TGCAGTGCTAGGAGCGTGGACTACAATGAGCAGTTCTTC	CSARSVDYNEQFF
-	TRBV27	-	TRBJ2-3	TGTGCCAGCAGTTTCTCAGGGATAAGAGATACGCAGTATTTT	CASSFSGIRDTQYF
-	TRBV13	-	TRBJ1-5	TGTGCCAGCAGCCAAGGGGGGAGGGCCCAGCCCCAGCATTTT	CASSQGGRAQPQHF
-	TRBV5-1	many	TRBJ2-7	TGCGCCAGCAGCACCTTCCCCTCCTACGAGCAGTACTTC	CASSTFPSYEQYF
-	TRBV10-3	many	TRBJ2-7	TGTGCCTCAGGTTCTAGGGACACATCCTACGAGCAGTACTTC	CASGSRDTSYEQYF
TRBD2	TRBV27	few	TRBJ2-1	TGTGCCAGCAGTTTGTCCCTAGCGGGAGGGAAATACAATGAGCAGTTCTTC	CASSLSLAGGKYNEQFF
TRBD2	TRBV4-2	-	TRBJ2-1	TGTGCCAGCAGCCAAGATGGAAGCGGGGGCCCCTCCTACAATGAGCAGTTCTTC	CASSQDGSGGPSYNEQFF
-	TRBV7-9	many	TRBJ1-4	TGTGCCAGCAGCTTAACCCTCGGGGGGCGGACTAATGAAAAACTGTTTTTT	CASSLTLGGRTNEKLFF
TRBD2	TRBV5-1	-	TRBJ2-6	TGCGCCAGCACCCCGGCGGGGGAGGCTGGGGCCAACGTCCTGACTTTC	CASTPAGEAGANVLTF
-	TRBV5-1	many	TRBJ1-1	TGCGCCAGCAAGCGCGAATCGGGGGCCCTGAACACTGAAGCTTTCTTT	CASKRESGALNTEAFF
-	TRBV20-1	few	TRBJ1-2	TGCAGTGCTACATCGACACGGAACTATGGCTACACCTTC	CSATSTRNYGYTF
-	TRBV29-1	many	TRBJ1-2	TGCAGCGTTGACAGTGGCAGGGCCCATGGCTACACCTTC	CSVDSGRAHGYTF
-	TRBV6-1	-	TRBJ2-1	TGTGCCAGCAGTAGAGCGGGTGCAGGTGGCGATGAGCAGTTCTTC	CASSRAGAGGDEQFF
TRBD2	TRBV20-1	few	TRBJ2-3	TGCAGTGCAAACCCCAGGGCTAGCGGTGCAGATACGCAGTATTTT	CSANPRASGADTQYF
-	TRBV20-1	many	TRBJ1-5	TGCAGTGCTAGAGAACCCGGACAGCCCGTGGGGCCCCAGCATTTT	CSAREPGQPVGPQHF
TRBD2	TRBV11-2	-	TRBJ2-1	TGTGCCAGCAGCTTAAGGCTAGCGGAGTACAATGAGCAGTTCTTC	CASSLRLAEYNEQFF
-	TRBV25-1	few	TRBJ1-1	TGTGCCAGCAGTGCTCTTACAGGGACGAACACTGAAGCTTTCTTT	CASSALTGTNTEAFF
-	TRBV11-2	-	TRBJ1-1	TGTGCCAGCAGTTGGGGCGGGGAAGGCACTGAAGCTTTCTTT	CASSWGGEGTEAFF
-	TRBV7-9	once	TRBJ1-1	TGTGCCAGCAGCCAGAGGACGTCGAACACTGAAGCTTTCTTT	CASSQRTSNTEAFF
TRBD1	TRBV28	few	TRBJ2-4	TGTGCCAGCAGTTCCCCCTCGACAGGGGGCGGTAACATTCAGTACTTC	CASSSPSTGGGNIQYF
-	TRBV12-3/TRBV12-4	many	TRBJ2-2	TGTGCCAGCCGCTCGGCGGGCCGGGAGCTGTTTTTT	CASRSAGRELFF
-	TRBV3-1	-	TRBJ2-2	TGTGCCAGCAGCCAAATCGAGGAGCTGTTTTTT	CASSQIEELFF
-	TRBV7-7	-	TRBJ2-6	TGTGCCAGCAGCTTAGACACCTCTGGGGCCAACGTCCTGACTTTC	CASSLDTSGANVLTF